The T cell receptor (beta chain) described here comes from a study of T cell responses to AZD1222 COVID-19 vaccine. TCRdb's table, derived via immunoSEQ multiplex PCR, lists solely in-frame clones and lacks some. Of fewer than 100,000 clones listed, around nine tenths are singletons. The CDR3 spans 15 residues. V was pared by 4 bases and J by 1 base, with 14 bases between. The germline gives CDR1 WNHNN, CDR2 SYGVQD (reference sequence). The material was peripheral blood, obtained on day 0 of AZD1222 vaccination. This clonotype was obtained from an adult in good health. The V and J genes are TRBV10-1 and TRBJ2-7; D is ambiguous. The CDR3 protein is CASSGCSFPSYEQYF. The CDR3 nucleotides are TGCGCCAGCAGTGGATGTTCGTTCCCTTCCTACGAGCAGTACTTC.